This TCR beta chain was profiled in a study of blood T cell repertoires in COVID-19. Study at large: The study drew acute and convalescent COVID-19 samples from the United States, Italy and Spain. Sources were T cells, B-cell-depleted T cells, or PBMCs; the material itself was cDNA or gDNA.

As originally analysed: Using reference gene primer amplification, nucleated cell counts were estimated. Only in-frame clones appear in the TCRdb table, and some are missing; sequencing was by immunoSEQ multiplex PCR. V, J and clone size derive from that table, while D and trimming were established from the DNA sequence. Of fewer than 150,000 clones detected, just under 85% appear once; the ten largest clones hold 9.5% to 15%. The CDR3 covers 14 residues. CDR1 and CDR2 (germline): MGHRA, YSYEKL. Between the trimmed V and J ends, which lost 6 bases and 4 bases, there was a span of 15 bases. Sequenced material: peripheral blood. The gene calls are TRBV4-1 and TRBJ2-5, with D perhaps TRBD2 (5 bases). This TCR derives from a human donor in a cohort sampled during active COVID-19. The chain's CDR3 is CASSPGVGRETQYF. In nucleotides, the CDR3 is TGCGCCAGCAGTCCAGGCGTGGGGAGAGAGACCCAGTACTTC.